The 19 T cell receptor beta chains listed next were all sequenced from one sample in a study. TCRdb processed the 5' RACE reads anew with MiXCR; each CDR3 protein has one entry. The sample consists of approximately 60,000 distinct CDR3 sequences, more than 25% of them appearing once. The sequenced sample consisted of tumor-infiltrating memory CD4+ T cells sorted from the breast tumor. Subset described: memory CD4+ T cells, CD4+CD45RO+CD25-. These receptors all stem from a female donor with breast cancer.

The chain joins TRBV29-1 to TRBJ1-2; D not resolved. V was shortened by 0 bases and J by 8 bases, with 16 bases between the two germline ends. This CDR3 is built from 14 residues. Germline V gene lookup returns CDR1 SQVTM and CDR2 ANQGSEA. This CDR3 is CSVEDQGSVRGYTF. In nucleotides, the CDR3 is TGCAGCGTTGAAGATCAAGGGAGCGTACGGGGCTACACCTTC.

This clonotype was counted between two and nine times. The rearrangement links TRBV3-1 to TRBJ2-5, with D uncertain. Between the trimmed V and J ends, which lost 2 bases and 2 bases, there was a span of 6 bases. The CDR3 contains 13 residues. Germline CDR1 reads LGHDT; CDR2 reads YNNKEL (reference sequence). The CDR3 reads CASSQRFQETQYF. DNA of the CDR3: TGTGCCAGCAGCCAAAGGTTTCAAGAGACCCAGTACTTC.

The chain combines TRBV6-5 with TRBJ2-7, with D perhaps given as TRBD1 or TRBD2 (5 bases each). Deletions cut 2 bases from V and 2 bases from J, with 10 bases between. Looked up from germline, CDR1 is MNHEY and CDR2 is SVGAGI. The length of the CDR3 is 14 residues. In nucleotides, the CDR3 is TGTGCCAGCAGTTACACCGGGACCACCTACGAGCAGTACTTC. Translated: CASSYTGTTYEQYF.

Only one count was recorded for this clonotype. V is TRBV2 and J is TRBJ2-1; no clear D. Germline loops: CDR1 SNHLY, CDR2 FYNNEI. Deletions cut 7 bases from V and 4 bases from J, with 5 bases between. CDR3 length equals 11 residues. The CDR3: CASTDYNEQFF. CDR3 sequence (DNA): TGTGCCAGCACAGATTACAATGAGCAGTTCTTC.

This clonotype has a handful of counts. The chain recombines TRBV6-1 with TRBJ2-1; possibly TRBD2 for D (5 bases). CDR1 is MNHNS and CDR2 is SASEGT in the germline V gene. V dropped 6 bases and J dropped 5 bases, with 20 bases sitting between them. The CDR3 totals 16 residues. The CDR3 loop is CASRRRTALGDNEQFF. The CDR3 DNA is TGTGCCAGCAGACGTAGGACCGCCCTGGGAGACAATGAGCAGTTCTTC.

This rearrangement joins TRBV4-1 to TRBJ2-7; possibly TRBD2 for D (5 bases). CDR3 size: 16 residues. Per the germline V gene, CDR1 is MGHRA and CDR2 is YSYEKL. V was pared by 1 base and J by 4 bases, with 17 bases between. The DNA of the CDR3 is TGCGCCAGCAGCCAAGGGCCTGGGAGCGGTCCTTACGAGCAGTACTTC. It specifies CASSQGPGSGPYEQYF.

This sequence joins TRBV10-3 and TRBJ2-6; TRBD1 agrees at 7 bases. Germline CDR1 ENHRY, CDR2 SYGVKD. The V gene end was trimmed by 11 bases and the J gene end by 0 bases; junction bases not matched to a gene: 13. The CDR3 extends over 17 amino acids. CDR3 region: CAPSAGQATSGANVLTF. CDR3 coding DNA: TGTGCCCCGAGCGCAGGACAGGCCACCTCTGGGGCCAACGTCCTGACTTTC.

This clonotype was observed a few times. The genes are TRBV7-3 and TRBJ2-2; D may be TRBD2 (5 bases). This CDR3 has 16 residues. The germline V gene encodes CDR1 SGHTA and CDR2 FQGTGA. V was pared by 5 bases and J by 2 bases, with 15 bases between. In DNA form, the CDR3 reads TGTGCCAGCAGCCCAACTGTTAGACTAAACACCGGGGAGCTGTTTTTT. Encoded protein: CASSPTVRLNTGELFF.

This clonotype was detected ten times or more. V is TRBV6-6 and J is TRBJ2-2, with D perhaps matching TRBD1 (6 bases). Per the germline V gene, CDR1 is MNHNY and CDR2 is SVGAGI (reference sequence). The length of the CDR3 is 13 residues. V was shortened by 8 bases and J by 3 bases, with 10 bases between the two germline ends. CDR3 in DNA: TGTGCCAGCGCCAACAGGGACACCGGGGAGCTGTTTTTT. This sequence encodes CASANRDTGELFF.

The CDR3 loop reads CASRLQQSSSEQYF. The CDR3 DNA reads as TGTGCCAGCAGACTGCAGCAGTCATCGTCCGAGCAGTACTTC. The gene calls are TRBV5-4 and TRBJ2-7; D unclear. Germline loops: CDR1 SGHNT, CDR2 YYREEE (reference sequence). The CDR3 covers 14 residues. The germline V and J ends were trimmed by 5 bases and 6 bases, with 18 bases remaining between them. The whole variable domain, filled in from reference TRBV5-4 and TRBJ2-7, reads ETGVTQSPTHLIKTRGQQVTLRCSSQSGHNTVSWYQQALGQGPQFIFQYYREEENGRGNFPPRFSGLQFPNYSSELNVNALELDDSALYLCASRLQQSSSEQYFGPGTRLTVT.

This clonotype was observed a handful of times. This chain connects TRBV6-5 to TRBJ1-1; D remains unclear. Germline V gene data show CDR1 as MNHEY and CDR2 as SVGAGI. The CDR3 runs 12 residues. Trimming took off 5 bases at V and 1 base at J, with 5 bases between the two ends. The CDR3 here is CASSTRNTEAFF. The CDR3 nucleotides are TGTGCCAGCAGTACCAGGAACACTGAAGCTTTCTTT.

The chain employs TRBV5-1 and TRBJ2-3; no clear D gene. The CDR3 length is 14 residues. Per germline, CDR1 SGHRS and CDR2 YFSETQ. V dropped 0 bases and J dropped 2 bases, with 7 bases sitting between them. The CDR3 is CASSLEPSTDTQYF. CDR3 nucleotide sequence: TGCGCCAGCAGCTTGGAACCCTCCACAGATACGCAGTATTTT.

This clonotype was seen more than once but under ten times. The chain carries TRBV7-2 and TRBJ2-7; weak D call: TRBD1 (6 bases). The germline V gene has CDR1 SGHTA and CDR2 FQGNSA. The V and J ends lost 5 bases and 0 bases respectively, with 11 bases between them. The CDR3 covers 14 residues. This CDR3 reads CASSRDTASYEQYF. The CDR3, as DNA: TGTGCCAGCAGCCGGGACACCGCCTCCTACGAGCAGTACTTC.

The chain employs TRBV9 and TRBJ2-2; D could derive from TRBD1 or TRBD2 (5 bases each). The CDR3 covers 14 residues. CDR1 and CDR2 (germline): SGDLS, YYNGEE. The V end lost 5 bases, the J end lost 4 bases, and 12 bases lay between the germline ends. The chain's CDR3 is CASRGDSITGELFF. The CDR3 DNA sequence: TGTGCCAGCAGGGGAGACAGTATCACCGGGGAGCTGTTTTTT.

This clonotype was seen only a few times. This CDR3 is missing its conserved last phenylalanine or tryptophan, likely due to a read error. V and J are TRBV10-3 and TRBJ1-1, with D unclear. The V gene's germline CDR1 is ENHRY and CDR2 SYGVKD. This CDR3 comprises 13 residues. V lost 0 bases and J 7 bases, leaving 9 bases between the germline ends. CDR3 coding DNA: TGTGCCATCAGTGAGTCTCGACACTTTGAAGCTTTCCTT. It yields the protein CAISESRHFEAFL.

The chain recombines TRBV9 with TRBJ2-7; no reliable D call. Looked up from germline, CDR1 is SGDLS and CDR2 is YYNGEE. Trimming pared 3 bases from V and 3 bases from J, leaving 10 bases between. The CDR3 spans 13 residues. The CDR3 protein is CASSEGIRYEQYF. The CDR3 coding sequence is TGTGCCAGCAGCGAGGGAATCCGCTACGAGCAGTACTTC.

This clonotype has a count of ten or more. The CDR3 region has the DNA TGTGCCAGCAGCCCAGGACGGTATAATTCACCCCTCCACTTT. Residues: CASSPGRYNSPLHF. V usage is TRBV11-2 and J usage is TRBJ1-6, with unresolved D. Germline loops: CDR1 SGHAT, CDR2 FQNNGV. Trimming removed 5 bases from V and 4 bases from J, with 9 bases in between. The CDR3 spans 14 residues.

The chain uses TRBV7-8 and TRBJ1-1; D gene uncertain. The CDR3 is made up of 12 amino acids. Germline CDR1 is SGHVS and CDR2 is FQNEAQ. V lost 2 bases, J lost 1 base, and 2 bases lay in between. CDR3: CASSLSNTEAFF. The CDR3 nucleotides are TGTGCCAGCAGCTTATCGAACACTGAAGCTTTCTTT.

At least ten counts were recorded for this clonotype. At one of its ends the junction is not consistent with the germline gene, which may arise from a read error. This chain uses TRBV6-5 with TRBJ1-2, with unresolved D. Per germline, CDR1 MNHEY and CDR2 SVGAGI. CDR3 length: 11 residues. The CDR3 is CASSNSARESF. The CDR3 nucleotides read TGTGCCAGCAGTAACAGTGCTCGGGAGTCCTTC.